This T cell receptor beta chain was identified in a study of T-cell reconstitution after alpha-beta-depleted transplantation in children. The library targeted TCRbeta and was prepared with unique molecular identifiers. TCRdb itself ran the PCR reads through MiXCR, one entry per CDR3 protein. The sample shows about 58,000 distinct CDR3 sequences, roughly 45% of them seen only once. The CDR3 loop spans 14 amino acids. V was clipped by 1 base and J by 1 base, with 8 bases between them. The V and J genes are TRBV12-3 or TRBV12-4 and TRBJ2-7, with D perhaps matching TRBD1 (5 bases). The TCR originated in a male patient younger than 18 who had a stem cell transplant for acute lymphoblastic leukemia, so the T cells may come from the graft donor. The sample here was PBMCs, mostly from graft donor cells, taken 360 days after TCRalphabeta/CD19-depleted stem cell transplant. CDR3 sequence: CASSLGQISYEQYF. CDR3 nucleotide sequence: TGTGCCAGCAGTTTAGGACAGATTTCCTACGAGCAGTACTTC.